The present TCR beta chain was sequenced within a study of shared clonotypes between healthy human individuals. Sequencing was performed with immunoSEQ multiplex PCR; in TCRdb, only in-frame clones are kept and a portion is missing. The sample comprises more than 850,000 clones, around 78% of which are singletons, and 0.5% to 0.6% rests with the top ten. In germline, CDR1 is LGHNT, CDR2 FRNRAP. Trimming took 6 bases from V and 1 from J, leaving 15 bases between them. The CDR3 loop spans 16 amino acids. Among the donors, all were Caucasian adults who lived in Nashville, Tennessee. V and J are TRBV12-5 and TRBJ2-2, with D perhaps matching TRBD1 (5 bases). Sequences were obtained from memory CD4+ T cells from PBMCs. Subset in this sample: CD45RA-negative fraction. The TCR was taken from a man younger than 35 in good health. Some clones in this sample may be carry-over from other donors' samples. CDR3 sequence reads: CASGGHRSGNTGELFF. The CDR3 nucleotides are TGTGCTAGTGGAGGGCACAGGTCTGGGAACACCGGGGAGCTGTTTTTT.